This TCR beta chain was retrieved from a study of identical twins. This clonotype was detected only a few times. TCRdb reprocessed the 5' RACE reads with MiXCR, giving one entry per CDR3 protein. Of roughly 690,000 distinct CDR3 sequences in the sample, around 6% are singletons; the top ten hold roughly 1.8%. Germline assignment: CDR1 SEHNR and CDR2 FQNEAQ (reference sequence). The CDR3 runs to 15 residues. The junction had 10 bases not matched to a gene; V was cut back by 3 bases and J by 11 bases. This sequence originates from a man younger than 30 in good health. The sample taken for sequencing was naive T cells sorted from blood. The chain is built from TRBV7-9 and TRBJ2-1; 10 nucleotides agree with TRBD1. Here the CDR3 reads CASSFDGTGDSKQFF. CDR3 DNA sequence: TGTGCCAGCAGCTTTGACGGGACAGGGGACTCGAAGCAGTTCTTC.